The clone carrying this T cell receptor (beta chain) was found once. The data were obtained in a study of T cell changes during pregnancy in multiple sclerosis. In germline, CDR1 is MDHEN, CDR2 SYDVKM. The V gene lost 6 bases and the J gene lost 3 bases, with 14 bases spanning the gap. The CDR3 contains 14 residues. The table came from immunoSEQ multiplex PCR; TCRdb's copy has only in-frame clones and leaves some out. The sample lists 30,000 to 45,000 clones; around nine tenths were seen once. The receptor was derived from a female donor with multiple sclerosis, enrolled in a pregnancy study. Sequenced here: CD4+ T cells from peripheral blood mononuclear cells, sampled in the first trimester of pregnancy. The V gene is TRBV28, the J gene TRBJ1-2, with a weak D call TRBD1 (5 bases). The CDR3 sequence is CASRGATLDYGYTF. CDR3 bases: TGTGCCAGCAGAGGGGCGACATTGGACTATGGCTACACCTTC.